The 6 T cell receptor beta chains in this list originate from one sample, sequenced in a study of blood T cell repertoires in COVID-19. Some clones are missing from TCRdb's copy, which holds only in-frame ones; the method was immunoSEQ multiplex PCR. The repertoire holds hundreds of thousands of clones, roughly 90% seen once, with about an eighth in the top ten. Sequences were obtained from peripheral blood. The source of these receptors is an older woman with acute or convalescent COVID-19.

The chain couples TRBV4-3 to TRBJ2-7, with TRBD1 as a possible D gene (6 bases). Germline V CDR1 and CDR2: LGHNA, YSLEER. V was cut by 4 bases and J by 4 bases, with 14 bases left in between. The CDR3 has 14 amino acids. For the CDR3, the DNA is TGCGCCAGCAGCCTGCAGGGGCGGGCTTACGAGCAGTACTTC. Translation: CASSLQGRAYEQYF.

J is TRBJ1-4 and V is TRBV7-9; D remains ambiguous. The CDR3 sequence is 16 residues long. Germline V gene lookup returns CDR1 SEHNR and CDR2 FQNEAQ (reference sequence). Between the trimmed V and J ends, which lost 4 bases and 7 bases, there was a span of 19 bases. CDR3 region: CASSSNMVDRSEKLFF. The DNA for the CDR3 is TGTGCCAGCAGCTCAAACATGGTTGATCGCAGTGAAAAACTGTTTTTT.

This clone appeared once. The sample contains more than one DNA sequence encoding this CDR3. This rearrangement joins TRBV9 to TRBJ1-5, with D hard to call. CDR3 size: 13 residues. With 1 base removed from V and 4 bases from J, the gap between germline ends came to 6 bases. Looked up from germline, CDR1 is SGDLS and CDR2 is YYNGEE. The CDR3 sequence: CASSVSGNQPQHF. The CDR3 coding sequence is TGTGCCAGCAGCGTATCGGGAAATCAGCCCCAGCATTTT.

V is TRBV5-1 and J is TRBJ1-1; D might be TRBD1 (6 bases). The CDR3 has 13 amino acids. With 0 bases removed from V and 9 bases from J, the gap between germline ends came to 12 bases. Germline lookup yields CDR1 SGHRS and CDR2 YFSETQ. CDR3 coding DNA: TGCGCCAGCAGCTTGGAAGGGGGAAAGAAAGCTTTCTTT. It specifies CASSLEGGKKAFF.

Only one count was recorded for this clone. V is TRBV12-5 and J is TRBJ1-1; D remains unclear. Germline CDR1 and CDR2: LGHNT and FRNRAP. V shed 9 bases and J shed 5 bases, with 10 bases lying between them. This CDR3 comprises 11 residues. The CDR3 loop is CARCSGTEAFF. Here the CDR3 DNA reads TGTGCTAGATGTTCCGGGACTGAAGCTTTCTTT.

The chain recombines TRBV5-8 with TRBJ2-1; 7 bases fit TRBD1. With 3 bases clipped from V and 0 bases from J, the junction kept 6 bases outside the gene matches. This CDR3 comprises 16 residues. The germline gives CDR1 SGHTS, CDR2 YDEGEE. The CDR3 sequence is CASSSRQGVSYNEQFF. DNA of the CDR3: TGTGCCAGCAGCTCTCGACAGGGTGTCTCCTACAATGAGCAGTTCTTC.